A single sample gave rise to the 21 T cell receptor beta chains below, sequenced in a study of early T cells in non-severe SARS-CoV-2 infection. TCRdb ran MiXCR on the 5' RACE reads and lists one entry per CDR3 protein. The sample yields around 60,000 distinct CDR3 sequences, roughly an eighth seen once. The sample was whole blood. The source of these receptors is an adult who was a healthcare worker with PCR-confirmed SARS-CoV-2 infection or an uninfected control (not recorded which).

The chain recombines TRBV6-6 with TRBJ2-2; D perhaps matches TRBD2 (6 bases). Per the germline V gene, CDR1 is MNHNY and CDR2 is SVGAGI (reference sequence). The CDR3 is made up of 13 amino acids. V lost 8 bases, J lost 5 bases, and 12 bases lay in between. The CDR3 DNA is TGTGCCAGCGGGCGGGAAGATACCGGGGAGCTGTTTTTT. This translates into CASGREDTGELFF.

This sequence joins TRBV2 and TRBJ2-3, with 12 nucleotides matching TRBD2. The CDR3 has 18 residues. Germline V gene lookup returns CDR1 SNHLY and CDR2 FYNNEI. The J segment lost 2 bases and the V segment lost 5 bases, leaving 11 bases of the junction unmatched. The CDR3 region is CASSPGLAGRYSTDTQYF. The CDR3 DNA sequence: TGTGCCAGCAGTCCAGGACTAGCGGGGAGATACTCCACAGATACGCAGTATTTT.

This clonotype was seen a handful of times. The J gene is TRBJ2-7, the V gene TRBV5-1; 10 bases map to TRBD2. Germline values: CDR1 SGHRS, CDR2 YFSETQ. CDR3 length equals 16 residues. The V and J ends lost 0 bases and 3 bases, in that order; junction bases with no gene match: 6. This CDR3 is CASSLGSSGRIYEQYF. The CDR3 DNA reads TGCGCCAGCAGCTTGGGGTCTAGCGGGAGAATCTACGAGCAGTACTTC.

Points on this clonotype: Possible read error: a much larger clone is one base away. V gene TRBV7-2 combines with J gene TRBJ2-5; 7 nucleotides match TRBD2. This CDR3 spans 16 amino acids. Germline loops: CDR1 SGHTA, CDR2 FQGNSA. V was pared by 2 bases and J by 4 bases, with 10 bases of the junction left unmatched. CDR3 nucleotide sequence: TGTGCCAGCAGCTTATTTGGGGGACTAACTCTAGAGACCCAGTACTTC. This sequence encodes CASSLFGGLTLETQYF.

The gene calls are TRBV28 and TRBJ1-1, with 7 bases that match TRBD1. Per the germline V gene, CDR1 is MDHEN and CDR2 is SYDVKM. Losses at the gene ends were 8 bases for V and 5 bases for J; bases not matched to a gene: 14. This CDR3 is 15 amino acids long. CDR3 sequence: CASLTQEGARTEAFF. Here the CDR3 DNA reads TGTGCCAGCCTCACTCAGGAGGGGGCGCGTACTGAAGCTTTCTTT.

A few counts support this clonotype. This chain joins TRBV11-2 and TRBJ1-1; no firm D call. This CDR3 contains 13 residues. Germline V lookup: CDR1 SGHAT, CDR2 FQNNGV. V shed 6 bases and J shed 0 bases, with 8 bases lying between them. The CDR3 nucleotides read TGTGCCAGCAGAAGGGAACTGAACACTGAAGCTTTCTTT. Translating it yields CASRRELNTEAFF.

This clonotype was recorded many times. V gene TRBV11-2 combines with J gene TRBJ1-5; D is perhaps TRBD1 (6 bases). Germline V CDR1 and CDR2: SGHAT, FQNNGV. The ends were cut back, 0 bases at V and 5 bases at J, with 8 bases in the middle. This CDR3 comprises 14 residues. CDR3 region: CASSLEGGHQPQHF. CDR3 nucleotide sequence: TGTGCCAGCAGCTTAGAAGGGGGGCATCAGCCCCAGCATTTT.

This clonotype has at least ten counts. This CDR3 reads CASRAVGSGNTIYF. In nucleotides, the CDR3 is TGTGCCAGCAGGGCCGTTGGGAGTGGAAACACCATATATTTT. The V and J genes are TRBV2 and TRBJ1-3; no definite D call. Looked up from germline, CDR1 is SNHLY and CDR2 is FYNNEI. The CDR3 length is 14 residues. Between the trimmed V and J ends, which lost 6 bases and 3 bases, there was a span of 12 bases.

This chain joins TRBV10-1 and TRBJ2-1; D is unclear. The CDR3 extends over 13 amino acids. Trimming cost V 4 bases and J 2 bases, with 6 bases left between them. Germline V CDR1 and CDR2: WNHNN, SYGVQD (reference sequence). CDR3 nucleotide sequence: TGCGCCAGCAGTGTCCGAACCTACAATGAGCAGTTCTTC. The encoded protein is CASSVRTYNEQFF.

Regarding this clonotype: With a much larger clone just one base away, this may be a read error. The chain uses TRBV18 and TRBJ1-1; a weak D match, TRBD1 (5 bases). This CDR3 has 15 amino acids. Trimming pared 1 base from V and 2 bases from J, leaving 11 bases between. CDR1 is KGHSH, CDR2 LQKENI, per germline. The CDR3 DNA follows: TGTGCCAGCTCACCACTTGACAGCACTAACACTGAAGCTTTCTTT. Protein sequence: CASSPLDSTNTEAFF.

This sequence joins TRBV28 and TRBJ1-5, with 7 bases lining up with TRBD1. J gave up 0 bases and V 8 bases, and 7 bases lay outside the gene matches. Per germline, CDR1 MDHEN and CDR2 SYDVKM. The CDR3 sequence is 15 residues long. The CDR3 region is CASSDRVHSNQPQHF. The CDR3 region has the DNA TGTGCCAGCTCTGACAGGGTCCATAGCAATCAGCCCCAGCATTTT.

The CDR3 coding sequence is TGTGCCAGCAGTTTAAGTGGACAGGGGAGGTACAATGAGCAGTTCTTC. This sequence encodes CASSLSGQGRYNEQFF. The rearrangement links TRBV28 to TRBJ2-1; TRBD1 matches at 9 bases. The trim removed 2 bases at V and 4 bases at J, leaving 6 bases unmatched. The CDR3 consists of 16 residues. Germline values: CDR1 MDHEN, CDR2 SYDVKM. Drawing the rest from reference TRBV28 and TRBJ2-1, the complete variable domain is DVKVTQSSRYLVKRTGEKVFLECVQDMDHENMFWYRQDPGLGLRLIYFSYDVKMKEKGDIPEGYSVSREKKERFSLILESASTNQTSMYLCASSLSGQGRYNEQFFGPGTRLTVL.

This clonotype was counted a few times. This chain uses TRBV6-1 with TRBJ1-2; D ambiguous. This CDR3 is 14 amino acids long. Germline CDR1 reads MNHNS; CDR2 reads SASEGT. The V gene lost 4 bases and the J gene lost 0 bases, with 9 bases spanning the gap. The CDR3 bases are TGTGCCAGCAGTGGGGAAACAACTAACTATGGCTACACCTTC. It translates to CASSGETTNYGYTF.

This clonotype has just a few counts. V gene TRBV2 combines with J gene TRBJ1-2; a possible D gene is TRBD1 (5 bases). The CDR3 spans 13 residues. Germline V gene data show CDR1 as SNHLY and CDR2 as FYNNEI. Trimming took 5 bases from V and 10 from J, leaving 17 bases between them. CDR3 region: CASSLPGLGIYTF. Written as DNA, the CDR3 is TGTGCCAGCAGTTTACCGGGACTCGGAATCTACACCTTC.

The J gene is TRBJ2-7, the V gene TRBV29-1; 8 nucleotides line up with TRBD1. The CDR3 spans 13 residues. The germline CDR1 and CDR2 sequences are SQVTM and ANQGSEA. The V segment lost 4 bases and the J segment 4 bases; nucleotides outside the gene matches: 6. In DNA form, the CDR3 reads TGCAGCGTTGTGCCAGGGGGCGGTTACGAGCAGTACTTC. Translating it yields CSVVPGGGYEQYF.

This clonotype appeared once. This CDR3 is CATSRDLGSDTQYF. The CDR3 DNA follows: TGTGCCACCAGCAGGGATCTAGGTTCAGATACGCAGTATTTT. V is TRBV15 and J is TRBJ2-3; no reliable D call. With 3 bases removed from V and 4 bases from J, the gap between germline ends came to 11 bases. CDR3 length: 14 residues. CDR1 and CDR2 from the germline V gene are LNHNV and YYDKDF (reference sequence).

This clonotype came up many times. The chain uses TRBV5-6 and TRBJ2-1; 8 bases agree with TRBD2. Unmatched junction bases numbered 7, after V lost 0 bases and J lost 5 bases. The CDR3 consists of 16 residues. Germline CDR1 and CDR2: SGHDT and YYEEEE. In DNA form, the CDR3 reads TGTGCCAGCAGCTTGGCGGGACTAGTTTCTCACAATGAGCAGTTCTTC. Residues: CASSLAGLVSHNEQFF. The whole variable domain, remainder taken from reference TRBV5-6 and TRBJ2-1, is DAGVTQSPTHLIKTRGQQVTLRCSPKSGHDTVSWYQQALGQGPQFIFQYYEEEERQRGNFPDRFSGHQFPNYSSELNVNALLLGDSALYLCASSLAGLVSHNEQFFGPGTRLTVL.

This clonotype was counted only a few times. The chain joins TRBV12-3 or TRBV12-4 to TRBJ2-1, with D unresolved. The CDR3 covers 14 residues. V was cut by 6 bases and J by 1 base, with 10 bases left in between. CDR3 sequence reads: CASRRPTSYNEQFF. For the CDR3, the DNA is TGTGCCAGCAGGAGACCGACGTCCTACAATGAGCAGTTCTTC.

There are a few counts of this clonotype. The rearrangement joins TRBV29-1 to TRBJ2-6, with D uncertain. V was shortened by 4 bases and J by 2 bases, with 15 bases between the two germline ends. Germline V gives CDR1 SQVTM, CDR2 ANQGSEA. This CDR3 region has 16 residues. DNA of the CDR3: TGCAGCGTTGGCACTACCGCTTTGACTGGGGCCAACGTCCTGACTTTC. This gives the protein CSVGTTALTGANVLTF.

The chain carries TRBV29-1 and TRBJ2-7, with D possibly matching TRBD2 (7 bases). The CDR3 length is 14 residues. Between the trimmed V and J ends, which lost 4 bases and 5 bases, there was a span of 18 bases. Germline lookup yields CDR1 SQVTM and CDR2 ANQGSEA. The CDR3 spells CSVVGGQGADEQYF. The CDR3 nucleotides read TGCAGCGTTGTGGGGGGGCAAGGGGCGGACGAGCAGTACTTC.

The chain links TRBV4-2 to TRBJ1-6; D gene ambiguous. Between the trimmed V and J ends, which lost 0 bases and 6 bases, there was a span of 12 bases. Germline V lookup: CDR1 LGHNA, CDR2 YNFKEQ. The CDR3 length is 16 residues. The CDR3 DNA sequence: TGTGCCAGCAGCCAAGATCCCGCGAGCCCTAATTCACCCCTCCACTTT. Translating gives CASSQDPASPNSPLHF.